This TCR beta chain was recorded in a study of neurological immune-mediated disorders. The sorted libraries took about a million CD4+ or CD8+ T cells. In germline, CDR1 is SGHTA, CDR2 FQGTGA. The CDR3 has 14 residues. V lost 2 bases to trimming and J lost 0 bases, with 6 bases between them. The authors made cDNA by 5'RACE with 10-nucleotide random UMIs. TCRdb recomputed calls from the 5' RACE reads with MiXCR, one row per CDR3 protein. This sample has 45,000 to 55,000 distinct CDR3 sequences, with 5.8% found just once. At least ten counts were recorded for this clonotype. Its antigen is unknown. Broader study findings: The absence of shared CDR3 amino acid sequences among expanded clones across subjects suggests private repertoires in all groups.

The TCR comes from a woman aged 18-29 years with multiple sclerosis. The J gene is TRBJ2-3, the V gene TRBV7-3; D gene ambiguous. The sequenced sample consisted of CD4+ T cells from blood. CDR3 sequence (DNA): TGTGCCAGCAGCTTACTGGGGAGCACAGATACGCAGTATTTT. Its protein is CASSLLGSTDTQYF. The full variable domain, in which reference TRBV7-3 and TRBJ2-3 provide the parts outside the CDR3, is GAGVSQTPSNKVTEKGKYVELRCDPISGHTALYWYRQSLGQGPEFLIYFQGTGAADDSGLPNDRFFAVRPEGSVSTLKIQRTERGDSAVYLCASSLLGSTDTQYFGPGTRLTVL.